A selection of T cell receptor beta chains follows, all from one sample in a study of cytomegalovirus exposure and HLA in healthy donors. Only in-frame clones appear in the TCRdb table, and some are missing; sequencing was by immunoSEQ multiplex PCR. Of 100,000 to 150,000 clones listed, almost 90% are singletons. The sequenced sample was PBMCs. The receptors were sampled from a man aged 30 to 39 in good health and CMV-seronegative. Both conserved end residues are trimmed from each CDR3. The order of the fields is V gene, J gene, CDR3 protein.

TRBV10-1	TRBJ2-3	ASSGRTSGTDTQY
TRBV12-5	TRBJ2-4	ASGGFWEGAKNIQY
TRBV19	TRBJ2-1	ASGLALNEQF
TRBV7-2	TRBJ2-4	ASSLGGSTKNIQY
TRBV19	TRBJ2-1	ATRRTGVDNEQF
TRBV6-5	TRBJ1-6	ASSPDRLNSPLH
TRBV5-5	TRBJ2-2	ASSLGQGYTGELF
TRBV7-3	TRBJ2-3	ASSFGQGDTQY
TRBV11-2	TRBJ2-2	ASSLDSDRVHTGELF
TRBV2	TRBJ2-7	AIGTSEKQY
TRBV6-6	TRBJ2-4	ARGQGDKNIQY
TRBV9	TRBJ1-6	ASSVASGQSSPLH
TRBV6-5	TRBJ1-2	ASTPSGVVDYT
TRBV30	TRBJ2-3	AWSDQGDTQY
TRBV4-1	TRBJ2-1	ASSLAETYNEQF
TRBV11-2	TRBJ1-4	ASSLGERDEKLF
TRBV27	TRBJ2-7	ASSRAGWSNYEQY
TRBV7-3	TRBJ2-7	ASSLKGAGTYEQY
TRBV4-1	TRBJ2-1	ASSQSRGSTDEQF
TRBV5-1	TRBJ2-7	ASSSGTSAYEQY
TRBV5-1	TRBJ1-1	ASSPNPTGRTDTEAF
TRBV5-1	TRBJ2-1	ASSLAGSGSGNEQF
TRBV6-5	TRBJ2-3	ASSPPGLGVNTQY
TRBV29-1	TRBJ2-1	SVDRVGNEQF
TRBV2	TRBJ1-3	ASSQQAFSGNTIY
TRBV7-9	TRBJ1-6	ASSLRAGLSYNSPLH
TRBV19	TRBJ2-3	ATLRQNTDTQY
TRBV7-3	TRBJ2-1	ASRGLADGNEQF
TRBV9	TRBJ1-5	ASSVGQGDQPQH
TRBV27	TRBJ2-1	ASSLGFVGLAGNEQF
TRBV5-5	TRBJ2-7	ASTPGGITYEQY
TRBV7-6	TRBJ2-6	ASTRGWTGYSGANVLT
TRBV30	TRBJ2-7	AWSGGWGPYEQY
TRBV27	TRBJ1-1	ASSSPGQRGTEAF
TRBV4-3	TRBJ2-1	ASSQDYPPLAGDPNEQF
TRBV13	TRBJ2-7	ASRETSGSSIYEQY
TRBV11-3	TRBJ1-2	ASSFSGLYGYT